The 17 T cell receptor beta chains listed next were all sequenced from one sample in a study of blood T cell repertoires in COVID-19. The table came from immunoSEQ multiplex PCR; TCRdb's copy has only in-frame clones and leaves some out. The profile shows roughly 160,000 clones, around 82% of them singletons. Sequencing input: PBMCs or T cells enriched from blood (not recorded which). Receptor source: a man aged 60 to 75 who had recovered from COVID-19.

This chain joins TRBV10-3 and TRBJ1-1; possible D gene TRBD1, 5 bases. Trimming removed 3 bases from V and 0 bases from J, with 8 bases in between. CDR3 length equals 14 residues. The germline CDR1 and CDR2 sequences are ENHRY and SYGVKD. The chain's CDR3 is CAISDRGMNTEAFF. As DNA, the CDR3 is TGTGCCATCAGTGATAGGGGAATGAACACTGAAGCTTTCTTT.

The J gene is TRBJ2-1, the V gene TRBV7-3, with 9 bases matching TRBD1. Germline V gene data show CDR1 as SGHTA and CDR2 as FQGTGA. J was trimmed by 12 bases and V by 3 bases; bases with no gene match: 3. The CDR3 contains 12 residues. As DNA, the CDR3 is TGTGCCAGCAGCTTGGGACAGGGAGGGCAGTTCTTC. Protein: CASSLGQGGQFF. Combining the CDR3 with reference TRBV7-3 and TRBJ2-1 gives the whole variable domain GAGVSQTPSNKVTEKGKYVELRCDPISGHTALYWYRQSLGQGPEFLIYFQGTGAADDSGLPNDRFFAVRPEGSVSTLKIQRTERGDSAVYLCASSLGQGGQFFGPGTRLTVL.

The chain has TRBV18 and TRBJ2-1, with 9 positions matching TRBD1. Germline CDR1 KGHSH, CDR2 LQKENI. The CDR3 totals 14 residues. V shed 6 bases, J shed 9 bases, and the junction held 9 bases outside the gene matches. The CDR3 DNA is TGTGCCAGCTCGTTACAACAGGGGGCAGGTGAGCAGTTCTTC. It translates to CASSLQQGAGEQFF. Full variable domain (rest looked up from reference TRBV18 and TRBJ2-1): NAGVMQNPRHLVRRRGQEARLRCSPMKGHSHVYWYRQLPEEGLKFMVYLQKENIIDESGMPKERFSAEFPKEGPSILRIQQVVRGDSAAYFCASSLQQGAGEQFFGPGTRLTVL.

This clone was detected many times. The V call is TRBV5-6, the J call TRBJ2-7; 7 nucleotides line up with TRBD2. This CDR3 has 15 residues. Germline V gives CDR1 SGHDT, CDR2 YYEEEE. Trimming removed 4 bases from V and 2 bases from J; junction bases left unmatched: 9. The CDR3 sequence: CASSRGVAATYEQYF. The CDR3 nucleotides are TGTGCCAGCAGCCGGGGGGTAGCGGCCACCTACGAGCAGTACTTC. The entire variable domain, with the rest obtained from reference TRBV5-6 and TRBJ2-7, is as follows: DAGVTQSPTHLIKTRGQQVTLRCSPKSGHDTVSWYQQALGQGPQFIFQYYEEEERQRGNFPDRFSGHQFPNYSSELNVNALLLGDSALYLCASSRGVAATYEQYFGPGTRLTVT.

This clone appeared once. Written as DNA, the CDR3 is TGTGCCAGCAGCTTAGCTTACGGGGGACGAGAGGGCTACACCTTC. Amino acid sequence: CASSLAYGGREGYTF. The rearrangement joins TRBV7-8 to TRBJ1-2, with D possibly matching TRBD1 (5 bases). V was pared by 0 bases and J by 8 bases, with 16 bases between. Germline V lookup: CDR1 SGHVS, CDR2 FQNEAQ. This CDR3 has 15 residues.

The chain's CDR3 is CASSLQGENTIYF. In nucleotides, the CDR3 is TGTGCCAGCAGCTTACAGGGGGAGAACACCATATATTTT. This chain joins TRBV7-9 and TRBJ1-3, with 7 nucleotides matching TRBD1. The CDR3 covers 13 residues. Germline V gives CDR1 SEHNR, CDR2 FQNEAQ (reference sequence). The V segment lost 2 bases and the J segment 7 bases; nucleotides outside the gene matches: 2.

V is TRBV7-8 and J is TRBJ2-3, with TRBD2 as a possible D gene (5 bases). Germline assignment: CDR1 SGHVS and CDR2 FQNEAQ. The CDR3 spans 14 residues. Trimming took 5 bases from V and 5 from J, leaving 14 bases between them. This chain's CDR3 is CASSALRDEDTQYF. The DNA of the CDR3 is TGTGCCAGCAGCGCCCTACGGGATGAAGATACGCAGTATTTT.

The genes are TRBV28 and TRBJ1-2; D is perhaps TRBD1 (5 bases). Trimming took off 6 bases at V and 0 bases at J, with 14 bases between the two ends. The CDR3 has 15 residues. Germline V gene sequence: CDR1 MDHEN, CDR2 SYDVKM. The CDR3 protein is CASRIVIGANYGYTF. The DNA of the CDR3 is TGTGCCAGCAGGATAGTTATAGGGGCTAACTATGGCTACACCTTC.

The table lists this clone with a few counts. This chain's CDR3 is CASSLGSGSYNEQFF. Written as DNA, the CDR3 is TGTGCCAGCAGCTTAGGATCAGGGTCCTACAATGAGCAGTTCTTC. This rearrangement joins TRBV13 to TRBJ2-1, with D possibly being TRBD1 (5 bases). Germline V gene sequence: CDR1 PRHDT, CDR2 FYEKMQ (reference sequence). V was trimmed by 0 bases and J by 1 base, leaving 7 bases between them. The CDR3 is 15 residues long.

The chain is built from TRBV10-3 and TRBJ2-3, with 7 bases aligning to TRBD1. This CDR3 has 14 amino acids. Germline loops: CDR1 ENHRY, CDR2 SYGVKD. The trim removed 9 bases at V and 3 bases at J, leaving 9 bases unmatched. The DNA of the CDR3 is TGTGCCATGAGATCGGACAGGTTAACAGATACGCAGTATTTT. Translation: CAMRSDRLTDTQYF.

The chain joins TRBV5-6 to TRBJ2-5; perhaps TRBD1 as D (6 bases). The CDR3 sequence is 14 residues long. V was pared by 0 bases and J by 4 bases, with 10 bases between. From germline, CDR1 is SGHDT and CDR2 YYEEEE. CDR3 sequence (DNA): TGTGCCAGCAGCTTGGTCACAGGGATAGAGACCCAGTACTTC. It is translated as CASSLVTGIETQYF.

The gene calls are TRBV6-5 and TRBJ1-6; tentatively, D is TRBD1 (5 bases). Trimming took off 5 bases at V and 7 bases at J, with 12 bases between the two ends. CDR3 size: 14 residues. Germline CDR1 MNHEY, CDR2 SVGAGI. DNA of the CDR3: TGTGCCAGCAGTCCCCAGGGCGGCAATTCACCCCTCCACTTT. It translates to CASSPQGGNSPLHF.

The chain's CDR3 is CASTDTGGLGNQPQHF. CDR3 DNA: TGTGCCAGCACCGATACAGGGGGCTTGGGTAATCAGCCCCAGCATTTT. The chain links TRBV6-6 to TRBJ1-5, with 9 bases that match TRBD1. This CDR3 region has 16 residues. V was pared by 7 bases and J by 4 bases, with 11 bases of the junction left unmatched. Germline V lookup: CDR1 MNHNY, CDR2 SVGAGI (reference sequence).

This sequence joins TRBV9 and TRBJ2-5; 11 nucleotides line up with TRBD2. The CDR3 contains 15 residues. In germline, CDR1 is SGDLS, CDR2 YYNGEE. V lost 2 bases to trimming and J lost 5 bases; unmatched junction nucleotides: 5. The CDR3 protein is CASSVIAGGPETQYF. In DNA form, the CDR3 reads TGTGCCAGCAGCGTGATAGCGGGGGGGCCGGAGACCCAGTACTTC.

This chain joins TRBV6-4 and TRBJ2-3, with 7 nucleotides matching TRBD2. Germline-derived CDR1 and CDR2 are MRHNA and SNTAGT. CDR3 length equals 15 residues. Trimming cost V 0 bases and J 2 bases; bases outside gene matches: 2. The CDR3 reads CASSDSKRDTDTQYF. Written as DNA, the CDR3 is TGTGCCAGCAGTGACTCAAAGCGGGACACAGATACGCAGTATTTT.

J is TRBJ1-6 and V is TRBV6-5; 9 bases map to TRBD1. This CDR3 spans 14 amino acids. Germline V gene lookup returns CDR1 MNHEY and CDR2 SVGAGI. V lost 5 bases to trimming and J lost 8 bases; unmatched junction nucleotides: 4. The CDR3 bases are TGTGCCAGCAGTCCCCGGGACAGGGATTCACCCCTCCACTTT. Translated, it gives CASSPRDRDSPLHF.

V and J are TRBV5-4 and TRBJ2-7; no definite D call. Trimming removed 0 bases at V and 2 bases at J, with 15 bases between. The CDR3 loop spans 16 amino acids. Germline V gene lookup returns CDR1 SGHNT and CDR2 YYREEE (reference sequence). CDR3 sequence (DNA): TGTGCCAGCAGCTTGGGAGGTCGACCTTCCCCCTACGAGCAGTACTTC. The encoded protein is CASSLGGRPSPYEQYF. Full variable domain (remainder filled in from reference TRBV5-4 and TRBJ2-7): ETGVTQSPTHLIKTRGQQVTLRCSSQSGHNTVSWYQQALGQGPQFIFQYYREEENGRGNFPPRFSGLQFPNYSSELNVNALELDDSALYLCASSLGGRPSPYEQYFGPGTRLTVT.